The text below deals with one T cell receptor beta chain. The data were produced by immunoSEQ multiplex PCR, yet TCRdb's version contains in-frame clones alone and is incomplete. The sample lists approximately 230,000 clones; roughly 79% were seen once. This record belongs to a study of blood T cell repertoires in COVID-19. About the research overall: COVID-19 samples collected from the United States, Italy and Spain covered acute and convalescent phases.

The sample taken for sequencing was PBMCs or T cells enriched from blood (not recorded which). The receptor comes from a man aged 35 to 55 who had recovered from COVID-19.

CDR3 residues: CATSSIQREAYNEQFF. In nucleotides, the CDR3 is TGTGCCACCAGCAGTATCCAGCGGGAGGCCTACAATGAGCAGTTCTTC. The chain uses TRBV15 and TRBJ2-1, with 9 bases fitting TRBD2. V gave up 3 bases and J gave up 2 bases; unmatched junction bases: 5. There are 16 residues in the CDR3. The germline V gene encodes CDR1 LNHNV and CDR2 YYDKDF (reference sequence).